This paragraph covers one T cell receptor (beta chain) sequence. The antigen it binds to is not known. Nothing much larger sits one base from this clone, and base qualities are not available. What the time point label conveys for this sample: baseline before oral tofacitinib. Lesional scalp punch biopsies and peripheral blood were collected from alopecia areata patients. PBMCs were isolated by density centrifugation and stained for CD3, CD4 and CD8, and CD4+ and CD8+ T cells were sorted on a FACSAria. The sample belongs to a study of CD8+ T cells in alopecia areata (dated by TCRdb to the late 2010s). With regard to the full study: The treated patients took part in an open-label pilot trial in which moderate-to-severe alopecia areata was treated with oral tofacitinib at 5 to 10 mg twice daily. RNA was extracted with the PAXgene miRNA kit for fixed scalp, the miRNeasy kit for PBMCs, and the RNeasy kit for mouse skin. Scalp clonality was compared across normal scalp (n=4), patchy alopecia areata scalp (n=8), and alopecia totalis/universalis scalp (n=8). TCRbeta CDR3 regions were amplified by immunoSEQ multiplex PCR using 35 Vbeta forward and 13 Jbeta reverse primers. Tofacitinib-treated patients had biopsies at baseline and at 4 and 24 weeks of treatment, with a later scalp biopsy in several patients. The study used high-throughput TCRbeta sequencing to examine T cell clonal expansion in alopecia areata, in both the C3H/HeJ mouse model and human patients. Patients stayed on tofacitinib for 6 to 18 months and then had 6 months of follow-up off drug so that delayed response and recurrence could be assessed. On the human side, TCRbeta sequencing was run on scalp tissue and on sorted CD4+ and CD8+ peripheral blood T cells from healthy controls and from alopecia areata patients with either patchy or totalis/universalis disease. Points the paper makes about the study in general: TCR sequences shared between patients were less clear than in mice, possibly partly because of HLA diversity in the patient population. Resident alphabeta T cells in normal human skin are also sequenced, complicating scalp TCR repertoire analysis, unlike mouse skin dominated by gammadelta T cells. Lesional scalp, especially in alopecia totalis/universalis, showed higher clonality and more expanded CD8+ clones than normal scalp, suggesting antigenic drive.

The CDR3 runs 11 amino acids, cysteine and phenylalanine included. The retained sequence is limited to the CDR3, 33 bases, with the frame set at the first base. In the germline V gene, CDR1 corresponds to SNHLY and CDR2 to FYNNEI. V loses 5 bases of germline sequence and J loses 8 bases, and the interval between the two ends is 4 bases. The library was generated by the immunoSEQ multiplex PCR assay. RNA was extracted from all samples and reverse transcribed into cDNA, which served as template for TCR sequencing. SuperScript III was used for first-strand cDNA synthesis, primed with a 2:1 mix of oligo-dT and random hexamers. A synthetic immune receptor repertoire was used to gauge amplification bias, and whatever bias remained was removed computationally. The authors processed their data as follows. Raw reads were preprocessed for error removal, and CDR3 was defined according to IMGT conventions as running from the conserved cysteine to phenylalanine. Clonality was computed by normalizing Shannon entropy by log2 of the number of productive unique TCRs and subtracting the result from 1. Whether scalp clones were CD4 or CD8 was inferred by matching scalp TCRbeta sequences against CD4 and CD8 repertoires sorted from blood. Held by TCRdb, this immuneACCESS table contains in-frame sequences only and omits some clones. Under half of the omission traces to an unresolved V gene where checked; the cause of the rest is unknown. V and J calls and clone size are given by that table; D and trimming were obtained from the DNA. The sample records around 200,000 clones, approximately 62% of which are singletons. The top ten constitute roughly 1.7% of the sample.

The chain is made from TRBV2 and TRBJ1-6; the D gene cannot be named for sure. This clonotype was sampled from a human donor with alopecia areata. The material sequenced was CD4+ T cells sorted from blood, taken at week 0. The DNA is as follows: TGTGCCAGCAGTTTGGATTCACCCCTCCACTTT. This is translated as CASSLDSPLHF.